Sequencing of this TCR beta chain was carried out in a study of identical twins. TCRdb re-derived calls from the 5' RACE reads in MiXCR, one entry per CDR3 protein. The table has hundreds of thousands of distinct CDR3 sequences, roughly an eighth seen once. Trimming cost V 4 bases and J 1 base, with 11 bases left between them. The CDR3 has 15 residues. Germline CDR1 and CDR2: SGHVS and FNYEAQ. The sample was also linked to a second study, of yellow fever vaccine responses in identical twins.

The TCR sequence derives from a woman in her late teens or twenties in good health. The rearrangement links TRBV7-6 to TRBJ2-1; unclear D gene. The source material was PBMCs. CDR3 residues: CASSSDGQSYNEQFF. The DNA of the CDR3 is TGTGCCAGCAGCTCGGATGGGCAGTCCTACAATGAGCAGTTCTTC.